This T cell receptor beta chain was recovered during a study of technical replicates of blood from a few donors. Sequencing used immunoSEQ multiplex PCR; TCRdb keeps in-frame clones, though not all of them. The sample consists of roughly 70,000 clones, roughly 90% of them appearing once. V shed 10 bases and J shed 0 bases, with 16 bases lying between them. Germline CDR1 and CDR2: WNHNN and SYGVQD (reference sequence). This CDR3 has 14 residues. The material sequenced was PBMCs. The chain couples TRBV10-1 to TRBJ2-7; maybe TRBD1 (5 bases). This TCR was recovered from a human donor in good health. Some clones in this sample may be carry-over from other donors' samples. CDR3 DNA: TGCGCCAACTACAGGTGGTCGAGCTCCTACGAGCAGTACTTC. Protein product: CANYRWSSSYEQYF.